One sample yielded the 14 T cell receptor beta chains listed below, sequenced in a study of T-cell reconstitution after alpha-beta-depleted transplantation in children. Unique molecular identifiers featured in how the TCRbeta library was prepared. TCRdb ran MiXCR on the PCR reads and lists one entry per CDR3 protein. The sample carries about 300,000 distinct CDR3 sequences, roughly a tenth recorded once. This specimen consisted of PBMCs, obtained before TCRalphabeta/CD19-depleted stem cell transplant. These receptors all come from a boy less than two years old with acute myeloid leukemia, due to receive a stem cell transplant.

This clonotype showed up many times. The chain joins TRBV5-1 to TRBJ2-7; 10 bases align to TRBD2. The CDR3 spans 15 residues. Germline values: CDR1 SGHRS, CDR2 YFSETQ. V lost 2 bases, J lost 5 bases, and 7 bases stayed unmatched. As DNA, the CDR3 is TGCGCCAGCAGCTTCAATCCTAGCGGGAGTAACGAGCAGTACTTC. Protein product: CASSFNPSGSNEQYF.

This clonotype has a count of ten or more. The CDR3 is CASSVEDRVNDGYTF. DNA for the CDR3: TGTGCCAGCAGCGTAGAGGACAGGGTAAACGATGGCTACACCTTC. V and J are TRBV9 and TRBJ1-2; TRBD1 matches at 8 bases. V shed 0 bases, J shed 6 bases, and the junction held 7 bases outside the gene matches. In germline, CDR1 is SGDLS, CDR2 YYNGEE. This CDR3 spans 15 amino acids.

Turning to this clonotype: This could be a read error, since a much larger clone is one nucleotide away. The rearrangement joins TRBV28 to TRBJ1-5; 9 bases match TRBD1. The CDR3 spans 15 residues. Per germline, CDR1 MDHEN and CDR2 SYDVKM. The CDR3 here is CASTRDREINRPQHF. The DNA for the CDR3 is TGTGCCAGCACCAGGGACAGGGAGATCAATCGGCCCCAGCATTTT. The full variable domain, rest sourced from reference TRBV28 and TRBJ1-5, is DVKVTQSSRYLVKRTGEKVFLECVQDMDHENMFWYRQDPGLGLRLIYFSYDVKMKEKGDIPEGYSVSREKKERFSLILESASTNQTSMYLCASTRDREINRPQHFGDGTRLSIL.

This clonotype was seen many times. V gene TRBV24-1 combines with J gene TRBJ1-2; D may be TRBD1 (5 bases). From germline, CDR1 is KGHDR and CDR2 SFDVKD. The CDR3 runs 14 residues. The V end was cut by 4 bases, the J end by 4 bases, with 12 bases between. CDR3 sequence reads: CATSDTGTTYGYTF. For the CDR3, the DNA is TGTGCCACCAGTGACACCGGGACCACCTATGGCTACACCTTC.

This clonotype was detected ten times or more. The V gene is TRBV29-1, the J gene TRBJ2-4; D not resolved. Germline V gives CDR1 SQVTM, CDR2 ANQGSEA. V was shortened by 3 bases and J by 6 bases, with 6 bases between the two germline ends. The CDR3 loop spans 11 amino acids. CDR3 sequence reads: CSVDHRNIQYF. CDR3 in DNA: TGCAGCGTTGACCATAGAAACATTCAGTACTTC.

This clonotype was counted ten times or more. The rearrangement joins TRBV5-5 to TRBJ2-7; D unresolved. V shed 0 bases and J shed 5 bases, with 12 bases lying between them. In germline, CDR1 is SGHKS, CDR2 YYEKEE (reference sequence). The CDR3 is 14 amino acids. CDR3 residues: CASSLGVSWDEQYF. The CDR3 DNA reads as TGTGCCAGCAGCTTGGGAGTTTCGTGGGACGAGCAGTACTTC.

This clonotype was detected ten times or more. This chain uses TRBV29-1 with TRBJ2-7; TRBD2 is a possible D gene (6 bases). V was trimmed by 5 bases and J by 6 bases, leaving 17 bases between them. The CDR3 contains 13 residues. Per germline, CDR1 SQVTM and CDR2 ANQGSEA. In DNA, the CDR3 is TGCAGCGTTCTTCTCGGTGGAGCGGGCGAGCAGTACTTC. This sequence encodes CSVLLGGAGEQYF.

This chain connects TRBV5-1 to TRBJ2-5; D remains ambiguous. CDR3 size: 16 residues. Germline CDR1 reads SGHRS; CDR2 reads YFSETQ. Trimming took 0 bases from V and 0 from J, leaving 12 bases between them. The CDR3 bases are TGCGCCAGCAGCTTGGTACTCCTTCGGTACCAAGAGACCCAGTACTTC. It translates to CASSLVLLRYQETQYF. Using reference TRBV5-1 and TRBJ2-5 for the parts outside the CDR3, the full variable domain is KAGVTQTPRYLIKTRGQQVTLSCSPISGHRSVSWYQQTPGQGLQFLFEYFSETQRNKGNFPGRFSGRQFSNSRSEMNVSTLELGDSALYLCASSLVLLRYQETQYFGPGTRLLVL.

As for this clonotype: It may be a read error: a sequence one base away is much more abundant. CDR3 coding DNA: TGCAGTGCTACAGGGGGCAATCAGCCCCAGCATTTT. It specifies CSATGGNQPQHF. The gene calls are TRBV20-1 and TRBJ1-5; possibly TRBD1 for D (6 bases). Germline lookup yields CDR1 DFQATT and CDR2 SNEGSKA (reference sequence). This CDR3 is built from 12 residues. Trimming shortened V by 4 bases and J by 2 bases, and 6 bases separated the two germline ends.

The table lists this clonotype with many counts. The V and J genes are TRBV19 and TRBJ2-1; no definite D call. The CDR3 sequence is 12 residues long. CDR1 and CDR2 (germline): LNHDA, SQIVND (reference sequence). V was trimmed by 3 bases and J by 4 bases, leaving 4 bases between them. This CDR3 reads CASSIVYNEQFF. CDR3 sequence (DNA): TGTGCCAGTAGTATCGTGTACAATGAGCAGTTCTTC.

This clonotype was detected ten times or more. The rearrangement links TRBV11-1 to TRBJ2-2; D is ambiguous. Germline V gene sequence: CDR1 SGHAT, CDR2 FQDESV (reference sequence). CDR3 size: 18 residues. V was clipped by 2 bases and J by 1 base, with 17 bases between them. CDR3 loop: CASSLMKVTRWNTGELFF. CDR3 in DNA: TGTGCCAGCAGCTTAATGAAGGTGACACGCTGGAACACCGGGGAGCTGTTTTTT.

The table lists this clonotype with many counts. The junction departs from the called germline gene at one end, perhaps through a read error. V and J are TRBV27 and TRBJ1-6; 7 bases are shared with TRBD1. Germline CDR1 is MNHEY and CDR2 is SMNVEV (reference sequence). The CDR3 is 17 amino acids. CDR3 amino acids: CASSMRRGRPYDSPLHF. The CDR3 nucleotides read TGTGCCAGCAGCATGAGGAGGGGGCGACCCTATGATTCACCCCTCCACTTT.

This clonotype was seen many times. The chain couples TRBV27 to TRBJ1-4; no clear D. V lost 0 bases and J lost 4, with 6 bases in between. Per the germline V gene, CDR1 is MNHEY and CDR2 is SMNVEV (reference sequence). The length of the CDR3 is 14 residues. The CDR3 here is CASSLSPNNEKLFF. For the CDR3, the DNA is TGTGCCAGCAGTTTATCCCCTAATAATGAAAAACTGTTTTTT. The full variable domain, rest sourced from reference TRBV27 and TRBJ1-4, is EAQVTQNPRYLITVTGKKLTVTCSQNMNHEYMSWYRQDPGLGLRQIYYSMNVEVTDKGDVPEGYKVSRKEKRNFPLILESPSPNQTSLYFCASSLSPNNEKLFFGSGTQLSVL.

Many counts were recorded for this clonotype. This rearrangement joins TRBV10-3 to TRBJ2-7; D tentatively fits TRBD1 or TRBD2 (5 bases each). Between the trimmed V and J ends, which lost 1 base and 2 bases, there was a span of 15 bases. The CDR3 sequence is 16 residues long. In germline, CDR1 is ENHRY, CDR2 SYGVKD. The CDR3 DNA is TGTGCCATCAGTGAGTACGGGGCAGGGTCCCCCTACGAGCAGTACTTC. Protein product: CAISEYGAGSPYEQYF.